This T cell receptor beta chain is drawn from a study of brain T cells in children with intractable seizures. Overall study findings and caveats: Pre- and post-surgery blood differed in depth, so pre-surgery absences may be undersampling. Only CDR3 sequence similarity suggested viral specificity, without known HCMV serostatus.

The table came from immunoSEQ multiplex PCR; TCRdb's copy has only in-frame clones and leaves some out. The table lists about 340,000 clones, roughly 93% of them singletons. On this clone: As yet, its antigen is unknown.

The CDR3 runs 15 residues. Germline CDR1 reads LGHDT; CDR2 reads YNNKEL (reference sequence). The germline V and J ends were trimmed by 2 bases and 8 bases, with 16 bases remaining between them. Time point given: blood from clinic visit 5 months post-surgery; TSC patient then seizure free. The sequenced cases were selected for having the highest brain T cell transcript signatures. At least one anti-epileptic drug was given before surgery. The chain joins TRBV3-1 (or the pseudogene TRBV3-2) to TRBJ2-1, with D unresolved. This clonotype was sampled from a boy under two years old with tuberous sclerosis and intractable seizures. The sequences come from peripheral blood, collected around 5 months after surgery. DNA for the CDR3: TGTGCCAGCAGCCAAAGGCTCACGGGCCGGCATGAGCAGTTCTTC. This encodes CASSQRLTGRHEQFF.